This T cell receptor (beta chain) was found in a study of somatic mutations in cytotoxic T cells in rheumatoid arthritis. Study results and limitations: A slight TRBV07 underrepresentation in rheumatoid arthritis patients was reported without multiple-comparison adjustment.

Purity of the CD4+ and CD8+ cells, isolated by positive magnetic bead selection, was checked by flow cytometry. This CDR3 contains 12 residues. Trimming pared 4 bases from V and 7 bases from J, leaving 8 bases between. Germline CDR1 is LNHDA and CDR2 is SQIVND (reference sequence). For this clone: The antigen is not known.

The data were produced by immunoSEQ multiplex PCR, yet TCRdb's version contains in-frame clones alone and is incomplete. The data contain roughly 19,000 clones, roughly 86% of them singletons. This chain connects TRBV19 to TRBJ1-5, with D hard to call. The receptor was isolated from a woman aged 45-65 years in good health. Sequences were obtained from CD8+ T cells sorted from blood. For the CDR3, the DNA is TGTGCCAGTAGTAACCAAGTCCAGCCCCAGCATTTT. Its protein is CASSNQVQPQHF.